One and the same sample provided the 19 T cell receptor beta chains below, sequenced in a study of OX40 agonist ivuxolimab in advanced cancers. Clones were read by immunoSEQ multiplex PCR, and TCRdb kept only the in-frame ones, dropping some. The table lists 65,000 to 90,000 clones, roughly 91% of them singletons. The input for sequencing was CD4+ or CD8+ T cells sorted from blood, taken in a trial of the OX40 agonist ivuxolimab. The receptors shown here come from an adult with an advanced solid tumor such as melanoma, head and neck, liver or kidney cancer.

J is TRBJ2-1 and V is TRBV7-2, with D maybe TRBD1 (7 bases). From germline, CDR1 is SGHTA and CDR2 FQGNSA. The CDR3 loop spans 14 amino acids. The germline V and J ends were trimmed by 5 bases and 6 bases, with 14 bases remaining between them. In DNA form, the CDR3 reads TGTGCCAGCAGCGTCCAGCAGGGGGGCAATGAGCAGTTCTTC. Translation: CASSVQQGGNEQFF.

The chain couples TRBV5-6 to TRBJ1-1; unclear D gene. This CDR3 comprises 14 residues. V was pared by 5 bases and J by 1 base, with 12 bases between. In germline, CDR1 is SGHDT, CDR2 YYEEEE. The CDR3 is CASRFYGPNTEAFF. The CDR3 nucleotides are TGTGCCAGCAGATTTTATGGCCCGAACACTGAAGCTTTCTTT.

This sequence joins TRBV18 and TRBJ2-1; 7 nucleotides line up with TRBD2. Germline V gene lookup returns CDR1 KGHSH and CDR2 LQKENI. The CDR3 is 16 amino acids. Trimming took 3 bases from V and 4 from J; bases not matched to a gene: 9. The CDR3 reads CASSPPGTTVYNEQFF. The CDR3 bases are TGTGCCAGCTCACCCCCTGGGACTACGGTATACAATGAGCAGTTCTTC.

With regard to this clone: Different DNA sequences within this sample yield the same CDR3. This chain links TRBV7-8 with TRBJ1-1; 7 bases agree with TRBD1. V trimming: 5 bases; J trimming: 1 base; junction bases outside the gene matches: 4. The germline V gene encodes CDR1 SGHVS and CDR2 FQNEAQ. The CDR3 contains 14 residues. CDR3 nucleotide sequence: TGTGCCAGCAGCCTCGGGACAGCGAACACTGAAGCTTTCTTT. It encodes CASSLGTANTEAFF.

The chain employs TRBV14 and TRBJ2-1, with TRBD2 matching 11 bases. Germline V lookup: CDR1 SGHDN, CDR2 FVKESK. V gave up 4 bases and J gave up 4 bases; unmatched junction bases: 12. The CDR3 totals 18 residues. The CDR3 sequence is CASSRRTSGTSGYNEQFF. The DNA for the CDR3 is TGTGCCAGCAGCCGCAGGACGTCCGGGACTAGCGGATACAATGAGCAGTTCTTC.

The CDR3: CASSLDRASETQYF. CDR3 nucleotides: TGTGCCAGCAGCTTGGACAGGGCGTCAGAGACCCAGTACTTC. The rearrangement links TRBV11-1 to TRBJ2-5; 8 bases map to TRBD1. From germline, CDR1 is SGHAT and CDR2 FQDESV (reference sequence). Trimming removed 3 bases from V and 4 bases from J; junction bases left unmatched: 4. The CDR3 is 14 residues long.

J is TRBJ2-2 and V is TRBV14; no clear D. Per germline, CDR1 SGHDN and CDR2 FVKESK. This CDR3 is 13 amino acids long. Trimming left V 5 bases short and J 6 bases short, with 10 bases between. CDR3 DNA: TGTGCCAGCAGCACAGTACTCGCCGGGGAGCTGTTTTTT. This codes for CASSTVLAGELFF.

The genes are TRBV15 and TRBJ2-7; TRBD2 matches 7 bases. The CDR3 runs 14 residues. Germline CDR1 and CDR2: LNHNV and YYDKDF (reference sequence). The J segment lost 4 bases and the V segment lost 1 base, leaving 4 bases of the junction unmatched. CDR3: CATSRVSGVYEQYF. The CDR3 coding sequence is TGTGCCACCAGCAGAGTGAGCGGGGTTTACGAGCAGTACTTC.

CDR3 sequence: CASSPQGPVTEAFF. In nucleotides, the CDR3 is TGTGCCAGCTCACCACAGGGCCCGGTCACTGAAGCTTTCTTT. The rearrangement uses TRBV18 and TRBJ1-1; D is ambiguous. Germline V gene data show CDR1 as KGHSH and CDR2 as LQKENI. Trimming left V 1 base short and J 4 bases short, with 10 bases between. The CDR3 extends over 14 amino acids.

The V gene is TRBV11-3, the J gene TRBJ2-5; D is uncertain. This CDR3 spans 11 amino acids. Per germline, CDR1 SGHNT and CDR2 YENEEA. V lost 3 bases to trimming and J lost 5 bases, with 4 bases between them. CDR3 in amino acids: CASSFYETQYF. In DNA, the CDR3 is TGTGCCAGCAGCTTTTACGAGACCCAGTACTTC.

The gene calls are TRBV18 and TRBJ1-1; weak D call: TRBD1 (5 bases). The CDR3 totals 15 residues. Germline values: CDR1 KGHSH, CDR2 LQKENI. Trimming shortened V by 3 bases and J by 8 bases, and 19 bases separated the two germline ends. The CDR3 DNA is TGTGCCAGCTCACCGACGCCCCAGTCTGGGGGAGAAGCTTTCTTT. This encodes CASSPTPQSGGEAFF. Based on the CDR3 plus reference TRBV18 and TRBJ1-1, the full variable domain is NAGVMQNPRHLVRRRGQEARLRCSPMKGHSHVYWYRQLPEEGLKFMVYLQKENIIDESGMPKERFSAEFPKEGPSILRIQQVVRGDSAAYFCASSPTPQSGGEAFFGQGTRLTVV.

The chain employs TRBV19 and TRBJ2-1; 15 nucleotides line up with TRBD2. This CDR3 is 15 amino acids long. Trimming took 7 bases from V and 6 from J; bases not matched to a gene: 4. Germline assignment: CDR1 LNHDA and CDR2 SQIVND (reference sequence). The CDR3 loop reads CASTPGLAGGNEQFF. The CDR3 DNA is TGTGCCAGTACTCCGGGACTAGCGGGAGGCAATGAGCAGTTCTTC.

The chain joins TRBV7-2 to TRBJ2-2; tentatively, D is TRBD1 or TRBD2 (6 bases each). This CDR3 is built from 17 residues. The V gene's germline CDR1 is SGHTA and CDR2 FQGNSA. V was pared by 0 bases and J by 7 bases, with 18 bases between. CDR3 residues: CASSLALGGGLGGELFF. CDR3 sequence (DNA): TGTGCCAGCAGCTTAGCGCTAGGGGGAGGTCTGGGCGGGGAGCTGTTTTTT.

The V and J genes are TRBV7-3 and TRBJ2-3; the D gene is possibly TRBD2 (6 bases). The CDR3 has 15 amino acids. The V gene's germline CDR1 is SGHTA and CDR2 FQGTGA. The V and J ends lost 3 bases and 0 bases respectively, with 10 bases between them. The CDR3 region is CASSFGGTSTDTQYF. CDR3 nucleotides: TGTGCCAGCAGCTTCGGCGGGACTAGCACAGATACGCAGTATTTT.

The chain has TRBV21-1 and TRBJ2-3; TRBD2, the table's D call, lacks a check against the DNA. TRBV21-1 is designated a pseudogene. The length of the CDR3 is 17 residues. The DNA for the CDR3 is TGTGCCAGCAGGTGGACTAGCAGCTCTGGGGAGGCAGATACGCAGTATTTT. This encodes CASRWTSSSGEADTQYF.

J is TRBJ1-1 and V is TRBV27, with unresolved D. Trimming removed 6 bases from V and 5 bases from J, with 13 bases in between. This CDR3 is 13 amino acids long. CDR1 is MNHEY, CDR2 SMNVEV, per germline (reference sequence). CDR3 sequence reads: CASRPQVRTEAFF. CDR3 nucleotide sequence: TGTGCCAGCAGACCTCAGGTTCGGACTGAAGCTTTCTTT.

The chain combines TRBV18 with TRBJ2-7; no reliable D call. The CDR3 length is 16 residues. CDR1 and CDR2 (germline): KGHSH, LQKENI. V lost 4 bases and J 2 bases, leaving 18 bases between the germline ends. CDR3 in amino acids: CASSRTRSSAPYEQYF. The CDR3 nucleotides are TGTGCCAGCTCACGTACCCGGTCCTCAGCACCCTACGAGCAGTACTTC. The variable domain in full, with the rest retrieved from reference TRBV18 and TRBJ2-7, is NAGVMQNPRHLVRRRGQEARLRCSPMKGHSHVYWYRQLPEEGLKFMVYLQKENIIDESGMPKERFSAEFPKEGPSILRIQQVVRGDSAAYFCASSRTRSSAPYEQYFGPGTRLTVT.

The chain employs TRBV2 and TRBJ2-5; 9 bases align to TRBD1. From germline, CDR1 is SNHLY and CDR2 FYNNEI. Trimming cost V 5 bases and J 1 base; bases outside gene matches: 5. This CDR3 comprises 15 residues. CDR3 loop: CASSPGQGFQETQYF. CDR3 sequence (DNA): TGTGCCAGCAGTCCGGGACAGGGCTTCCAAGAGACCCAGTACTTC.

V gene TRBV18 combines with J gene TRBJ2-1; 11 bases are shared with TRBD2. The CDR3 is made up of 17 amino acids. Trimming took 4 bases from V and 8 from J; bases not matched to a gene: 13. CDR1 and CDR2 (germline): KGHSH, LQKENI. CDR3 nucleotides: TGTGCCAGCTCACGACTACTTAGCGGGAGGGCCAAGGATGAGCAGTTCTTC. Translation: CASSRLLSGRAKDEQFF. Together with reference TRBV18 and TRBJ2-1, the CDR3 gives the full variable domain: NAGVMQNPRHLVRRRGQEARLRCSPMKGHSHVYWYRQLPEEGLKFMVYLQKENIIDESGMPKERFSAEFPKEGPSILRIQQVVRGDSAAYFCASSRLLSGRAKDEQFFGPGTRLTVL.